What follows are 22 T cell receptor beta chains derived from one specimen sequenced in a study of blood T cells in healthy people across ages. Then a second PCR, running about 6 to 12 cycles, was carried out with a sample-barcoded 5' primer and a J-beta primer mix. MiXCR, applied by TCRdb to the 5' RACE reads, yields one record per CDR3 protein. The sample lists hundreds of thousands of distinct CDR3 sequences, around 50% occurring once. The sequenced sample was blood. The receptors were sampled from a woman aged 80 or older in good health.

This clonotype was picked up a small number of times. The V call is TRBV13, the J call TRBJ2-3, with D tentatively TRBD1 or TRBD2 (5 bases each). Germline V gene lookup returns CDR1 PRHDT and CDR2 FYEKMQ (reference sequence). Deletions cut 3 bases from V and 1 base from J, with 17 bases between. CDR3 size: 17 residues. DNA of the CDR3: TGTGCCAGCAGCTTGACCTACCGGGGCAGGGGCACAGATACGCAGTATTTT. This encodes CASSLTYRGRGTDTQYF.

This clonotype has a handful of counts. This rearrangement joins TRBV7-2 to TRBJ1-6; perhaps TRBD1 as D (6 bases). The CDR3 contains 15 residues. CDR1 is SGHTA and CDR2 is FQGNSA in the germline V gene. V was pared by 0 bases and J by 10 bases, with 13 bases between. As DNA, the CDR3 is TGTGCCAGCAGCTTAGCAGGCAGGGGAGGATCACCCCTCCACTTT. This encodes CASSLAGRGGSPLHF.

This clonotype appeared a single time. The chain carries TRBV28 and TRBJ1-4; the D is unclear. The ends were cut back, 5 bases at V and 12 bases at J, with 19 bases in the middle. In germline, CDR1 is MDHEN, CDR2 SYDVKM. This CDR3 spans 14 amino acids. The CDR3 sequence: CASSPLNGKVELFF. CDR3 nucleotides: TGTGCCAGCAGTCCGCTTAACGGGAAAGTAGAACTGTTTTTT.

This chain links TRBV6-6 with TRBJ1-4; a possible D gene is TRBD1 (5 bases). V was trimmed by 6 bases and J by 3 bases, leaving 17 bases between them. In germline, CDR1 is MNHNY, CDR2 SVGAGI (reference sequence). The CDR3 loop spans 16 amino acids. The CDR3 spells CASRPSGRRANEKLFF. DNA for the CDR3: TGTGCCAGCAGACCGTCGGGGCGACGAGCTAATGAAAAACTGTTTTTT.

The sample holds many counts of this clonotype. The CDR3 here is CASSQGNRGDYGYTF. The CDR3 coding sequence is TGCGCCAGCAGCCAAGGAAACCGCGGGGACTATGGCTACACCTTC. This chain connects TRBV4-1 to TRBJ1-2; D call uncertain. V was cut by 1 base and J by 3 bases, with 12 bases left in between. Looked up from germline, CDR1 is MGHRA and CDR2 is YSYEKL. There are 15 residues in the CDR3.

On this clonotype itself: This could be a read error, since a much larger clone is one nucleotide away. The conserved final phenylalanine or tryptophan is absent from the CDR3, which likely points to a read error. The CDR3 region is CSADDNYEQYS. The DNA of the CDR3 is TGCAGTGCTGACGACAACTACGAGCAGTACTCC. This chain uses TRBV20-1 with TRBJ2-7, with unresolved D. This CDR3 has 11 residues. Trimming removed 5 bases from V and 3 bases from J, with 8 bases in between. The germline V gene has CDR1 DFQATT and CDR2 SNEGSKA (reference sequence).

This chain uses TRBV6-5 with TRBJ2-7; 9 bases map to TRBD1. The J call may be in error: the DNA end matches TRBJ2-5 better. Germline values: CDR1 MNHEY, CDR2 SVGAGI. This CDR3 is 14 amino acids long. CDR3 bases: TGTGCCAGCAGTGGACACAGGGGGCCAGAGACCCAGTACTTC. Protein product: CASSGHRGPETQYF.

This clonotype has ten or more counts. The chain couples TRBV15 to TRBJ1-4; D is undetermined. Germline loops: CDR1 LNHNV, CDR2 YYDKDF (reference sequence). V was shortened by 2 bases and J by 6 bases, with 13 bases between the two germline ends. The CDR3 extends over 15 amino acids. CDR3 sequence reads: CATSRTPARHEKLFF. CDR3 DNA: TGTGCCACCAGCAGAACCCCGGCCCGACATGAAAAACTGTTTTTT.

In its sample, this clonotype was seen many times. The J gene is TRBJ2-2, the V gene TRBV28; D is unclear. Germline-derived CDR1 and CDR2 are MDHEN and SYDVKM. The V end was cut by 6 bases, the J end by 3 bases, with 5 bases between. This CDR3 is built from 12 residues. This CDR3 is CASSKYTGELFF. The CDR3 DNA reads TGTGCCAGCAGCAAATACACCGGGGAGCTGTTTTTT.

This chain uses TRBV7-2 with TRBJ1-1; the D gene is possibly TRBD1 (6 bases). Germline V gene sequence: CDR1 SGHTA, CDR2 FQGNSA. The germline V and J ends were trimmed by 2 bases and 0 bases, with 13 bases remaining between them. This CDR3 is built from 16 residues. The CDR3 loop is CASSLPRTVMNTEAFF. CDR3 coding DNA: TGTGCCAGCAGCTTACCCCGGACAGTTATGAACACTGAAGCTTTCTTT.

The chain couples TRBV27 to TRBJ1-1; no clear D. This CDR3 is 14 amino acids long. The germline CDR1 and CDR2 sequences are MNHEY and SMNVEV (reference sequence). V lost 2 bases to trimming and J lost 4 bases, with 11 bases between them. This CDR3 is CASSLRRDSTEAFF. DNA of the CDR3: TGTGCCAGCAGTTTACGACGGGATTCCACTGAAGCTTTCTTT.

The rearrangement uses TRBV7-2 and TRBJ1-6; possible D gene TRBD1, 5 bases. V was trimmed by 2 bases and J by 9 bases, leaving 14 bases between them. The CDR3 has 15 amino acids. Germline CDR1 reads SGHTA; CDR2 reads FQGNSA. The CDR3 reads CASSLLRGAGSPLHF. The DNA for the CDR3 is TGTGCCAGCAGCTTATTGAGGGGCGCAGGTTCACCCCTCCACTTT.

This clonotype was counted at least ten times. The chain joins TRBV29-1 to TRBJ2-1; no reliable D call. This CDR3 has 14 residues. With 7 bases removed from V and 0 bases from J, the gap between germline ends came to 13 bases. Germline V gives CDR1 SQVTM, CDR2 ANQGSEA. The chain's CDR3 is CSAFAESSYNEQFF. The CDR3, as DNA: TGCAGCGCCTTTGCTGAGAGCTCCTACAATGAGCAGTTCTTC.

For this clonotype: A read error is possible here, since a much larger clone lies one base away. The chain is built from TRBV7-2 and TRBJ1-2; 7 bases are shared with TRBD1. The germline gives CDR1 SGHTA, CDR2 FQGNSA. The CDR3 has 15 residues. Here the CDR3 reads CASILASSGGGGYTF. DNA for the CDR3: TGTGCCAGCATCTTAGCCTCATCAGGGGGTGGTGGCTACACCTTC.

The rearrangement uses TRBV7-9 and TRBJ2-4; tentative D call: TRBD2 (5 bases). The last part of the DNA fits TRBJ2-7 better; the J call may be wrong. The CDR3 contains 13 residues. Germline-derived CDR1 and CDR2 are SEHNR and FQNEAQ (reference sequence). CDR3 sequence reads: CATSGGQLYEQYF. Written as DNA, the CDR3 is TGTGCCACTTCGGGCGGGCAGCTATACGAGCAGTACTTC.

Ten or more counts support this clonotype. This chain connects TRBV7-9 to TRBJ2-7; D unresolved. V lost 7 bases, J lost 5 bases, and 12 bases lay in between. CDR1 is SEHNR, CDR2 FQNEAQ, per germline (reference sequence). CDR3 length: 12 residues. The CDR3 loop is CASTPGPDEQYF. In DNA form, the CDR3 reads TGTGCCAGCACCCCCGGTCCCGACGAGCAGTACTTC.

This clonotype was picked up many times. This chain connects TRBV7-9 to TRBJ1-5; perhaps TRBD1 as D (5 bases). Germline loops: CDR1 SEHNR, CDR2 FQNEAQ (reference sequence). Trimming pared 2 bases from V and 7 bases from J, leaving 9 bases between. The CDR3 is 13 amino acids. Written as DNA, the CDR3 is TGTGCCAGCAGCTTAATCGGGGGACAGCCCCAGCATTTT. Amino acids: CASSLIGGQPQHF. Complete variable domain (other parts from reference TRBV7-9 and TRBJ1-5): DTGVSQNPRHKITKRGQNVTFRCDPISEHNRLYWYRQTLGQGPEFLTYFQNEAQLEKSRLLSDRFSAERPKGSFSTLEIQRTEQGDSAMYLCASSLIGGQPQHFGDGTRLSIL.

This clonotype was seen ten or more times. The chain combines TRBV7-9 with TRBJ2-5; D ambiguous. V was cut by 0 bases and J by 2 bases, with 7 bases left in between. CDR3 length: 14 amino acids. CDR1 SEHNR and CDR2 FQNEAQ come from the germline V gene (reference sequence). The CDR3 nucleotides are TGTGCCAGCAGCTTAGCCCTCGGACAAGAGACCCAGTACTTC. Translating it yields CASSLALGQETQYF. The full variable domain, in which reference TRBV7-9 and TRBJ2-5 provide the parts outside the CDR3, is DTGVSQNPRHKITKRGQNVTFRCDPISEHNRLYWYRQTLGQGPEFLTYFQNEAQLEKSRLLSDRFSAERPKGSFSTLEIQRTEQGDSAMYLCASSLALGQETQYFGPGTRLLVL.

This clonotype was detected many times. The V call is TRBV7-9, the J call TRBJ2-1; no clear D. The CDR3 has 14 residues. V was cut by 1 base and J by 10 bases, with 14 bases left in between. Germline CDR1 and CDR2: SEHNR and FQNEAQ (reference sequence). The CDR3 region is CASSLDQSSLEQFF. In DNA form, the CDR3 reads TGTGCCAGCAGCTTAGACCAGAGTTCGCTGGAGCAGTTCTTC.

This clonotype was observed a handful of times. The rearrangement links TRBV10-3 to TRBJ2-7; D possibly corresponds to TRBD1 (6 bases). Trimming removed 6 bases at V and 3 bases at J, with 12 bases between. CDR1 is ENHRY and CDR2 is SYGVKD in the germline V gene. This CDR3 region has 13 residues. The CDR3 loop is CAISQQGNYEQYF. Written as DNA, the CDR3 is TGTGCCATCAGCCAACAGGGCAACTACGAGCAGTACTTC.

The V and J genes are TRBV7-3 and TRBJ2-3, with D possibly matching TRBD2 (5 bases). The CDR3 is 16 residues long. The germline V and J ends were trimmed by 2 bases and 0 bases, with 12 bases remaining between them. Per the germline V gene, CDR1 is SGHTA and CDR2 is FQGTGA. Written as DNA, the CDR3 is TGTGCCAGCAGCTTAGGAAGACGGGGTAGCACAGATACGCAGTATTTT. It yields the protein CASSLGRRGSTDTQYF.

About this clonotype: An end of the junction differs from the germline gene, which may be a read error. This chain uses TRBV12-3 or TRBV12-4 with TRBJ1-1; unclear D gene. This CDR3 has 14 residues. The CDR3 nucleotides read TGTGCCAGCAGTTTTGGACTAGGTGACACTGAGGCTTTCTTT. Translation: CASSFGLGDTEAFF.